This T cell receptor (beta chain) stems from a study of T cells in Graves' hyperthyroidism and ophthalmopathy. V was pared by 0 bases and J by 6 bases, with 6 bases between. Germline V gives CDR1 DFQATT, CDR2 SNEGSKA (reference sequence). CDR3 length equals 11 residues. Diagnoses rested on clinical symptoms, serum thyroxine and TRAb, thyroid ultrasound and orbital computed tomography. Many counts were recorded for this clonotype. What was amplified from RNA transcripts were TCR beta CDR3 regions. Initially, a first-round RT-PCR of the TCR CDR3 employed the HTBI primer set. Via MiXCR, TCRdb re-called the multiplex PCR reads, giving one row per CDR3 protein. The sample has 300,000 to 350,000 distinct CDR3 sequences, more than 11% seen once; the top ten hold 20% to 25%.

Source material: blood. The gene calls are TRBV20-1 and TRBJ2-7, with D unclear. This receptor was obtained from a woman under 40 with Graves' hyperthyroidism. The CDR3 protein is CSARDPGEQYF. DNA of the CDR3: TGCAGTGCTAGAGATCCGGGCGAGCAGTACTTC.